This T cell receptor (beta chain) was sequenced for a study of blood T cell repertoires in COVID-19. Using immunoSEQ multiplex PCR, the repertoire was profiled, and TCRdb retains in-frame clones only, with some absent. In the table there are around 200,000 clones, 80% to 90% of which are singletons. V lost 8 bases to trimming and J lost 4 bases; unmatched junction nucleotides: 12. The CDR3 totals 15 residues. Germline assignment: CDR1 MNHNS and CDR2 SASEGT. The material sequenced was peripheral blood. The chain is built from TRBV6-1 and TRBJ1-2; 8 positions match TRBD1. The source is a woman of 80 years or more with active or convalescent COVID-19. This CDR3 reads CASHPTGGDVYGYTF. DNA for the CDR3: TGTGCCAGCCACCCCACAGGGGGGGACGTCTATGGCTACACCTTC.